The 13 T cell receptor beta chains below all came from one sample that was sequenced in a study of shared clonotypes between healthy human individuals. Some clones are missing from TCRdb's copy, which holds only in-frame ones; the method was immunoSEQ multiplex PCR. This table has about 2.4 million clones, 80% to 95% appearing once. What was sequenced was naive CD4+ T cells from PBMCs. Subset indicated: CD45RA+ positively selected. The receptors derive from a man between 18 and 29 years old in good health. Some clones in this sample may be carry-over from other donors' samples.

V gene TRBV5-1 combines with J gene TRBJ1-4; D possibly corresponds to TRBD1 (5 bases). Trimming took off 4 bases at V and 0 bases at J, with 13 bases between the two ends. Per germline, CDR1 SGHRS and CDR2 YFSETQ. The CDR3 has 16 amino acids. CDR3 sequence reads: CASSGGGPTTNEKLFF. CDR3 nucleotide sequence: TGCGCCAGCAGCGGGGGGGGACCCACAACTAATGAAAAACTGTTTTTT.

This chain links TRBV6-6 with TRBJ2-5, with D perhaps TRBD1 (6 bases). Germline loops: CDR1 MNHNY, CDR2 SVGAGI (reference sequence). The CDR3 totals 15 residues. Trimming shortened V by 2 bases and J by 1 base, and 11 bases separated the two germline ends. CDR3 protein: CASSYAEGGQETQYF. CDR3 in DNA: TGTGCCAGCAGTTACGCCGAAGGGGGCCAAGAGACCCAGTACTTC.

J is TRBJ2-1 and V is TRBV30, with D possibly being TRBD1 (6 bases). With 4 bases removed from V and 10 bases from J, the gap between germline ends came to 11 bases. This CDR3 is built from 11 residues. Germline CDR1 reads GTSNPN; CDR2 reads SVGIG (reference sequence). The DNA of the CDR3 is TGTGCCTGGATCAGGCAGGGGGAGCAGTTCTTC. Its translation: CAWIRQGEQFF.

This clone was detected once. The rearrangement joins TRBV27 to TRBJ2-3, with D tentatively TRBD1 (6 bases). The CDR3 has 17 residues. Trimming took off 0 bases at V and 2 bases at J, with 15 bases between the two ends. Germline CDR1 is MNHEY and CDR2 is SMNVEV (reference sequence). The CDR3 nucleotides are TGTGCCAGCAGTTTATCTTCGTGGGGACATAACACAGATACGCAGTATTTT. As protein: CASSLSSWGHNTDTQYF.

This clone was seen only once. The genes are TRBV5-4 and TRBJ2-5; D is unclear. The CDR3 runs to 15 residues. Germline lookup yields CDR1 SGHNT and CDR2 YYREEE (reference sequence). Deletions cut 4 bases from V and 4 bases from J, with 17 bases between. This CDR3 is CASSDNLGRRETQYF. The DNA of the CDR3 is TGTGCCAGCAGCGATAACCTCGGACGTCGAGAGACCCAGTACTTC.

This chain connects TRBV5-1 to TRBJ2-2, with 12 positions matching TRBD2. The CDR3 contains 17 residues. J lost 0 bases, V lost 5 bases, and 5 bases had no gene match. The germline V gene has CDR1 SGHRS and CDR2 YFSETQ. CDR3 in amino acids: CASSRGLAGSNTGELFF. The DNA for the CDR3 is TGCGCCAGCAGTCGAGGACTAGCGGGGTCGAACACCGGGGAGCTGTTTTTT.

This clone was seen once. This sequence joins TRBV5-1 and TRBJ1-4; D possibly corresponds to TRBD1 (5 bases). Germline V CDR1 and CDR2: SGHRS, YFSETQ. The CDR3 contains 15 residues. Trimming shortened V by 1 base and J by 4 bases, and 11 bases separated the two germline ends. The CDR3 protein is CASSLLGTRNEKLFF. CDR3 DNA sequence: TGCGCCAGCAGCTTGCTCGGGACTCGTAATGAAAAACTGTTTTTT.

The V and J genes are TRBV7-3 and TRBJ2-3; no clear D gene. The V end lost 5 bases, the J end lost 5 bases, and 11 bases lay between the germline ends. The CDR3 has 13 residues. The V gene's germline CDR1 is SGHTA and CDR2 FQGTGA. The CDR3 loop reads CASSQKARDTQYF. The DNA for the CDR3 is TGTGCCAGCAGCCAGAAAGCACGAGATACGCAGTATTTT.

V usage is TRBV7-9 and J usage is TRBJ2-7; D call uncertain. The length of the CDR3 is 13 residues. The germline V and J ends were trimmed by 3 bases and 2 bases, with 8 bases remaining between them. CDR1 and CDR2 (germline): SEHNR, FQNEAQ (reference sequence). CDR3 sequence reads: CASSFVQTYEQYF. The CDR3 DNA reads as TGTGCCAGCAGCTTCGTGCAGACCTACGAGCAGTACTTC.

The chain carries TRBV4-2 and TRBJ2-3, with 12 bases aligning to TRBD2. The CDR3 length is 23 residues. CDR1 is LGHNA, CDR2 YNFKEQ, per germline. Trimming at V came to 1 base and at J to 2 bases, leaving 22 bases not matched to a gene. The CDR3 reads CASSQGQGLSSGRAHSNTDTQYF. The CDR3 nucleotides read TGTGCCAGCAGCCAAGGACAGGGATTATCTAGCGGGAGGGCCCATTCAAACACAGATACGCAGTATTTT.

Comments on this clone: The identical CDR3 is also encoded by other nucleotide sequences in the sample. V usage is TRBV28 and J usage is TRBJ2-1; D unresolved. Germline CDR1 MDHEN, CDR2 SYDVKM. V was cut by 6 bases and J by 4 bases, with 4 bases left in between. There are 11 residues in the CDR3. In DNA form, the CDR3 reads TGTGCCAGCAGGAGTTACAATGAGCAGTTCTTC. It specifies CASRSYNEQFF. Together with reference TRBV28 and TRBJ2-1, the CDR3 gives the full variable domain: DVKVTQSSRYLVKRTGEKVFLECVQDMDHENMFWYRQDPGLGLRLIYFSYDVKMKEKGDIPEGYSVSREKKERFSLILESASTNQTSMYLCASRSYNEQFFGPGTRLTVL.

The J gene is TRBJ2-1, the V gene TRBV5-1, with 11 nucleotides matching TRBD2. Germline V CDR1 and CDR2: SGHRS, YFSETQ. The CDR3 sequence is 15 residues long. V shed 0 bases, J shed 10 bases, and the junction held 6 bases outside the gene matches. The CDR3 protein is CASSLALAGEYEQFF. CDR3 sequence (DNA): TGCGCCAGCAGCTTGGCACTAGCGGGAGAATACGAGCAGTTCTTC.

The CDR3: CASSRQLGEQYF. DNA for the CDR3: TGTGCCAGCAGCCGCCAGCTCGGCGAGCAGTACTTC. V usage is TRBV13 and J usage is TRBJ2-7; D is unresolved. Germline CDR1 reads PRHDT; CDR2 reads FYEKMQ (reference sequence). The length of the CDR3 is 12 residues. Trimming shortened V by 5 bases and J by 6 bases, and 11 bases separated the two germline ends.